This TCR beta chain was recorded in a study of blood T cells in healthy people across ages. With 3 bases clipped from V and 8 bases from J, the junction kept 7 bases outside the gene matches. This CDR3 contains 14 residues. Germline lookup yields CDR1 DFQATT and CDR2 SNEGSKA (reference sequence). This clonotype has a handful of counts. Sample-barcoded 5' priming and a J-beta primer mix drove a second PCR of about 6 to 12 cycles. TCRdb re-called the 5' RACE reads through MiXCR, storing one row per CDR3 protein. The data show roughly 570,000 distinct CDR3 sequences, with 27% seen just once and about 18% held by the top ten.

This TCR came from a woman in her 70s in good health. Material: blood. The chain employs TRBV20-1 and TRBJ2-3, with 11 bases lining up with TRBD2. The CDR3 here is CSARASGGPSTQYF. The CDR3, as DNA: TGCAGTGCTAGGGCTAGCGGGGGGCCAAGTACGCAGTATTTT.